A selection of T cell receptor beta chains follows, all from one sample in a study of blood T cell repertoires in COVID-19. TCRdb's table, derived via immunoSEQ multiplex PCR, lists solely in-frame clones and lacks some. The sample has 130,000 or so clones, 80% to 90% seen once. The sequenced material came from PBMCs or T cells enriched from blood (not recorded which). The receptors derive from a man in his forties or fifties with acute COVID-19. Both conserved end residues are part of each CDR3. Fields, in order: V gene, clone size, CDR3 length, D gene, J gene, CDR3 DNA, CDR3 protein. A D gene is named only where the DNA matches it firmly. The size entry is marked missing in some rows and otherwise reads once, few, many or a size class.

>TRBV9|NA|14|TRBD1|TRBJ1-2
TGTGCCAGCAGCGGGACAGGGATCTTCTATGGCTACACCTTC
CASSGTGIFYGYTF
>TRBV2|NA|14|NA|TRBJ1-5
TGTGCCAGCAGTGAGGGGAGTAGCAATCAGCCCCAGCATTTT
CASSEGSSNQPQHF
>TRBV3-1/TRBV3-2|NA|16|TRBD1|TRBJ1-5
TGTGCCAGCAGCCAGGGCCCGGGACAGCCCAATCAGCCCCAGCATTTT
CASSQGPGQPNQPQHF
>TRBV19|NA|14|NA|TRBJ1-3
TGTGCCAGTAGTACCGGGACACCTGGAAACACCATATATTTT
CASSTGTPGNTIYF
>TRBV29-1|NA|16|TRBD1|TRBJ2-2
TGCAGCGTTTCTAGGACAGGGGGGCGGAACACCGGGGAGCTGTTTTTT
CSVSRTGGRNTGELFF
>TRBV7-9|NA|11|NA|TRBJ1-5
TGTGCCAGCAGCCGGGAAGGGCCCCAGCATTTT
CASSREGPQHF
>TRBV9|NA|13|NA|TRBJ1-1
TGTGCCAGCAGCCTGATAGAGGGCACTGAAGCTTTCTTT
CASSLIEGTEAFF
>TRBV28|NA|13|NA|TRBJ2-7
TGTGCCAGCAGTTTAGCAGGGCCCTACGAGCAGTACTTC
CASSLAGPYEQYF
>TRBV5-1|NA|14|NA|TRBJ2-3
TGCGCCAGCAGCTTGAAGGTAGCCCCAGATACGCAGTATTTT
CASSLKVAPDTQYF
>TRBV28|NA|15|NA|TRBJ1-3
TGTGCCAGCAGTTTATTTGGCAGCTCTGGAAACACCATATATTTT
CASSLFGSSGNTIYF
>TRBV19|NA|13|NA|TRBJ1-2
TGTGCCAGTAGTATTCCCGGGGACTATGGCTACACCTTC
CASSIPGDYGYTF
>TRBV24-1|NA|16|TRBD1|TRBJ1-5
TGTGCCACCAGTGACAGGGGACAGGGAAGCAATCAGCCCCAGCATTTT
CATSDRGQGSNQPQHF
>TRBV19|NA|15|NA|TRBJ1-4
TGTGCCAGTAGTATTATGGTCGTCCAGGTCGAAAAACTGTTTTTT
CASSIMVVQVEKLFF
>TRBV19|NA|16|TRBD1|TRBJ1-1
TGTGCCAGTAGTGACAGACAGGGAAGCGCGAACACTGAAGCTTTCTTT
CASSDRQGSANTEAFF
>TRBV6-5|NA|11|NA|TRBJ2-1
TGTGCCAGCAAGGTGGAGGATGAGCAGTTCTTC
CASKVEDEQFF
>TRBV18|NA|14|NA|TRBJ1-1
TGTGCCAGCTCCCCGACAGCGTTGAACACTGAAGCTTTCTTT
CASSPTALNTEAFF
>TRBV12-5|NA|13|TRBD1|TRBJ2-7
TGTGCTAGTGGTACCATACAGGGGCACGAGCAGTACTTC
CASGTIQGHEQYF
>TRBV5-1|few|15|TRBD1|TRBJ1-4
TGCGCCAGCAGCACAGGGGACCCAACTAATGAAAAACTGTTTTTT
CASSTGDPTNEKLFF
>TRBV28|NA|16|TRBD2|TRBJ2-7
TGTGCCAGCAGCCCATGGCCGGGACTAGCGGAATACGAGCAGTACTTC
CASSPWPGLAEYEQYF
>TRBV5-1|NA|14|TRBD1|TRBJ2-7
TGCGCCAGCAGCCCCACCGGGACAGGGAACGAGCAGTACTTC
CASSPTGTGNEQYF
>TRBV11-2|NA|14|NA|TRBJ1-3
TGTGCCAGCAGCTTTGGGGCTTCTGGAAACACCATATATTTT
CASSFGASGNTIYF
>TRBV11-2|NA|15|TRBD2|TRBJ2-7
TGTGCCAGCAGCTTAGGACTAGCGGGTTACTACGAGCAGTACTTC
CASSLGLAGYYEQYF
>TRBV19|NA|15|TRBD2|TRBJ2-1
TGTGCCAGTAGTATCACCGGACTAGCCGGCTATGAGCAGTTCTTC
CASSITGLAGYEQFF
>TRBV19|NA|16|NA|TRBJ2-6
TGTGCCAGTACCCCTGGGGGCGACTCTGGGGCCAACGTCCTGACTTTC
CASTPGGDSGANVLTF
>TRBV6-5|NA|14|NA|TRBJ1-2
TGTGCCAGCAGTTACTCGGAGGGGCACTATGGCTACACCTTC
CASSYSEGHYGYTF
>TRBV11-2|NA|12|NA|TRBJ1-1
TGTGCCAGCAGCTTGAGGGAGACTGAAGCTTTCTTT
CASSLRETEAFF
>TRBV25-1|NA|15|TRBD1|TRBJ1-1
TGTGCCAGCAGTGAACCGGGACAGGCAAACACTGAAGCTTTCTTT
CASSEPGQANTEAFF
>TRBV6-5|NA|15|NA|TRBJ1-5
TGTGCCAGCAGCCCCGGAGGGTATAGCAATCAGCCCCAGCATTTT
CASSPGGYSNQPQHF
>TRBV19|few|16|TRBD1|TRBJ1-5
TGTGCCACTTCGGACAGGGGAGGGGGTAGCAATCAGCCCCAGCATTTT
CATSDRGGGSNQPQHF